This T cell receptor (gamma chain) was captured in a study of gamma delta lymphoproliferative disorders and STAT genes (dated by TCRdb to 2017 to 2018). Study-level background: Of the 9 Tgammadelta LGLL patients who were sequenced, 4 had symptomatic disease and 5 followed an indolent course. The LymphoTrack Dx TCRG Assay was used to prepare gamma-chain libraries from at least 50 ng of genomic DNA. Because no corresponding Invivoscribe delta assay was available, delta-chain libraries were prepared according to the standard operating procedure of the EuroClonality-NGS working group. The study profiled TCR gamma and delta CDR3 repertoires by deep sequencing in Tgammadelta lymphoproliferative disease patients and healthy controls, within a larger immunophenotypic and STAT-mutation study. The TCR-sequenced pilot group comprised several Tgammadelta large granular lymphocyte leukemia patients and a couple of hepatosplenic T-cell lymphoma patients. A couple of gamma-chain samples and all delta-chain samples were sequenced twice to confirm results.

Beyond this particular receptor, the publication reports: It was noted by the authors that NGS specificity may be reduced at low frequencies, so confirmation of the public or private nature of leukemic clones is needed. Leukemic cells were skewed toward terminal effectors, whereas control T cells likely spanned varied maturation stages, a difference potentially limiting comparisons between patients and controls. Almost every major gamma and delta clonotype found in patients was public, meaning shared with at least one healthy donor, with just a couple of gamma clonotypes being private to disease. Major clones in indolent patients were dominated by Vgamma9-JgammaP and Vdelta2-Ddelta3-Jdelta1 rearrangements, whereas symptomatic patients lacked these rearrangements and used less common gene combinations. When whole repertoires were clustered, gamma repertoires from patients formed a group apart from those of healthy controls, but delta repertoires showed no separation between the groups.

This clone is identified as medium-sized (0.01 to 0.1%). The specificity of this receptor is unknown. Base qualities are not recorded, but no much larger clone differs from it by a single base. For both patients and controls, peripheral blood mononuclear cells were isolated, and the genomic DNA from these cells was used for TCR sequencing. A median age of about 59 years was recorded for the sequenced patients, of whom 4 or 5 were male and 6 were female. Patients were enrolled at one hematology unit in Padova, Italy, and were reclassified as T-LGLL or HSTCL using the 2017 WHO criteria. All patient samples were collected while patients were off therapy or before therapy. Both library methods used multiplex PCR with primers targeting conserved V and J regions of the TCR genes. Purified and pooled amplicons were sequenced on an Illumina MiSeq platform. The authors' analysis ran thus. MiXCR performed V(D)J alignment, clonotype assembly and translation, and VDJtools was used for functionality assessment and CDR3 repertoire analyses. CDR3 was defined according to IMGT, and analyses were limited to productive sequences using functional genes, with ORF genes and pseudogenes excluded. A custom Python script was used to look across all patients and controls for identical amino acid CDR3s belonging to major clonotypes, meaning those with a frequency of >=5%. Clonotype frequencies in patients versus controls were compared with a one-sided non-parametric Wilcoxon test. TCRdb processed the public reads again with the CATT caller, after which rows with matching DNA were combined. The V and J calls were not made by the authors but by TCRdb's processing. The sample profile shows over a thousand gamma-chain clones; 8.2% of them were found once. Clones ranked in the top ten supply roughly 52% of the sample.

V lost 8 bases and J lost 2 bases, and the count of bases not matched to a germline gene is 6. From cysteine to phenylalanine, the CDR3 is 14 amino acids long. The CDR3 DNA has 42 bases and is translated from base 1. The sequence joins TRGV10 to TRGJP1. Here the J gene came from matching the DNA to germline, since TCRdb omits it. TRGV10 is known as an ORF, though its function is uncertain. What was sequenced was blood. The sequence came from a human donor with gamma-delta T-cell large granular lymphocyte leukemia. The CDR3 region: CAAWDRTTGWFKIF. DNA sequence: TGTGCTGCGTGGGACCGGACCACTGGTTGGTTCAAGATATTT.